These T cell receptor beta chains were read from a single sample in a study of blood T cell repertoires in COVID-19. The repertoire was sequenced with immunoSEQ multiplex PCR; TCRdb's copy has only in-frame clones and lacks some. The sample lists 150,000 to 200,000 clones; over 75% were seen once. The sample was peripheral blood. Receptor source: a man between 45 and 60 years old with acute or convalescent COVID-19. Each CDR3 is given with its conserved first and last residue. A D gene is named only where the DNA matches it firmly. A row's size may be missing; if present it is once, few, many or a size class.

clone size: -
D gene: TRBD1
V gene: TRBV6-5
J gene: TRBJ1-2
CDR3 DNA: TGTGCCAGCAGCCTGGACAGGTGGCTTGGCTACACCTTC
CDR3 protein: CASSLDRWLGYTF

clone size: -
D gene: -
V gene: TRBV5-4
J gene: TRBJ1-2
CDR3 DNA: TGTGCCAGCAGCTTGGCAGGTGGCTACACCTTC
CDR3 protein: CASSLAGGYTF

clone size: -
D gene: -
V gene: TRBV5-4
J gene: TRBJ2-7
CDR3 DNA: TGTGCCAGCAGCTTGGACGGCAGCGTCTACGAGCAGTACTTC
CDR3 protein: CASSLDGSVYEQYF

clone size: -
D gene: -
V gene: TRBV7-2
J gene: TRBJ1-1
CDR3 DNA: TGTGCCAGCAGCTCGACAGGGAACACTGAAGCTTTCTTT
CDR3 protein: CASSSTGNTEAFF

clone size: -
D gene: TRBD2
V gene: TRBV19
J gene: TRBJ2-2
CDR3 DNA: TGTGCCAGTAGTACTAGCGGGGACACCGGGGAGCTGTTTTTT
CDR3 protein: CASSTSGDTGELFF

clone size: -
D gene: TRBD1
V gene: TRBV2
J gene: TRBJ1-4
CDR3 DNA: TGTGCCAGCAGCCCACTTGGACAGGGCTATGAAAAACTGTTTTTT
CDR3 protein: CASSPLGQGYEKLFF

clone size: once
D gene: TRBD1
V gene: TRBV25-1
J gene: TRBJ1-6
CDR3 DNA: TGTGCCAGCAGGGGAGACAGGGTTCACGTTTTCAATTCACCCCTCCACTTT
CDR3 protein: CASRGDRVHVFNSPLHF

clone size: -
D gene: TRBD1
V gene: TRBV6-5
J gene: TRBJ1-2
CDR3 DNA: TGTGCCAGCGGTAGGACAGGGGTCTATGGCTACACCTTC
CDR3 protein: CASGRTGVYGYTF

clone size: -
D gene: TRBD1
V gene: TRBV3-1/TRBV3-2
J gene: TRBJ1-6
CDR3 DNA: TGTGCCAGCAGCCAAGAGGGACAGGGGGCGAATTCACCCCTCCACTTT
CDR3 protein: CASSQEGQGANSPLHF

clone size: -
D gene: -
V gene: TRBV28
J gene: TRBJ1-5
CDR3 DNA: TGTGCCAGCGGTTCAGGTTACAATCAGCCCCAGCATTTT
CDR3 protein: CASGSGYNQPQHF

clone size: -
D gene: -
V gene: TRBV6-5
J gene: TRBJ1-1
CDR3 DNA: TGTGCCAGCAGTTACTCTTCGTACTCGTACGCTTTCTTT
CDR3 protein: CASSYSSYSYAFF

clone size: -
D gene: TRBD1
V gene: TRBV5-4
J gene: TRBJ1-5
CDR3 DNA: TGTGCCAGCAGCTTGGGACAGGGCAACAATCAGCCCCAGCATTTT
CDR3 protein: CASSLGQGNNQPQHF

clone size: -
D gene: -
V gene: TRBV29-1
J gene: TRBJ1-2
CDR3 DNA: TGCAGCGTTGCACGGGGGGCGGACTATGGCTACACCTTC
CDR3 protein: CSVARGADYGYTF

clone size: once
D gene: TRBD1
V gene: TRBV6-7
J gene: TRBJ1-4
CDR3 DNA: TGTGCCAGCAGTGTACCGGGACAGAATGAAAAACTGTTTTTT
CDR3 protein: CASSVPGQNEKLFF

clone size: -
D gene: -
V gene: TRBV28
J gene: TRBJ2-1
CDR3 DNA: TGTGCCAGCAGTGCAACTAGGGCACCCGGCGGCAATGAGCAGTTCTTC
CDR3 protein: CASSATRAPGGNEQFF

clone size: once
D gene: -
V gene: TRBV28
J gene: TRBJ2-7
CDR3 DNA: TGTGCCAGCAGTTTAATCCGCAGGGGCAGCTCCTACGAGCAGTACTTC
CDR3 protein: CASSLIRRGSSYEQYF

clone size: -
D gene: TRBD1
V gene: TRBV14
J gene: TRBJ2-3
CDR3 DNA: TGTGCCAGCACTTGGGGACAGGGGGCTCCAGATACGCAGTATTTT
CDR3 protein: CASTWGQGAPDTQYF

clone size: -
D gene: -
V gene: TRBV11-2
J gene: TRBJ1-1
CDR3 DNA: TGTGCCAGCAGCTTAGAACGGCCAGGGATCCGCACTGAAGCTTTCTTT
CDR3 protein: CASSLERPGIRTEAFF

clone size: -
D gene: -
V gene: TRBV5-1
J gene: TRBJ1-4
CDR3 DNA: TGCGCCAGCAGCTTGGCCGCAACTAATGAAAAACTGTTTTTT
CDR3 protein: CASSLAATNEKLFF

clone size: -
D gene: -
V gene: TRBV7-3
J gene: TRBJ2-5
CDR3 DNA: TGTGCCAGCAGCCCACAGGGAGCAGAGACCCAGTACTTC
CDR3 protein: CASSPQGAETQYF

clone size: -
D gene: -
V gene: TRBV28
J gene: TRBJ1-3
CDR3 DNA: TGTGCCAGCAGTCCGTCAGGTTACTCTGGAAACACCATATATTTT
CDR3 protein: CASSPSGYSGNTIYF

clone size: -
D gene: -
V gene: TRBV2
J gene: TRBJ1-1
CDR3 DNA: TGTGCCAGCTCCTTCGAAAGGGGTTCGAACACTGAAGCTTTCTTT
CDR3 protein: CASSFERGSNTEAFF

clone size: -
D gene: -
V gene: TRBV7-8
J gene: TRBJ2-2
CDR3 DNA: TGTGCCAGCAGCTATAGACAGATACTGAACACCGGGGAGCTGTTTTTT
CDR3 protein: CASSYRQILNTGELFF

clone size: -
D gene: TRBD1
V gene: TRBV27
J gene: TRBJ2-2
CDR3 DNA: TGTGCCAGCAGATCCGGGACAGGGGGCCACGGGGAGCTGTTTTTT
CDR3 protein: CASRSGTGGHGELFF

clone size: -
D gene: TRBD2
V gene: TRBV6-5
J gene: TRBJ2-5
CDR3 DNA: TGTGCCAGCAGTTACTCCGGGACTAGCGCCAAAGAGACCCAGTACTTC
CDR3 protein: CASSYSGTSAKETQYF

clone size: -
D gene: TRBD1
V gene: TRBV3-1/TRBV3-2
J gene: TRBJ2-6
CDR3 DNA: TGTGCCAGCAGCCAAGGACAGGGGCGAGCTGGGGCCAACGTCCTGACTTTC
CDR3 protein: CASSQGQGRAGANVLTF

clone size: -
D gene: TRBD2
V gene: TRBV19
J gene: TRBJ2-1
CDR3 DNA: TGTGCCAGTAGTACCGGGACTAGCGGAACCTATGAGCAGTTCTTC
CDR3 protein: CASSTGTSGTYEQFF

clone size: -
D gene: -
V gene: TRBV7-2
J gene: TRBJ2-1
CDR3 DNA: TGTGCCAGCAGCTTAGAATCGGGAGTGACCTACAATGAGCAGTTCTTC
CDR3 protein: CASSLESGVTYNEQFF

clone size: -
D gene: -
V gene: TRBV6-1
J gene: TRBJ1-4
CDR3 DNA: TGTGCCAGCAGTGAAGCGGCCCTCCTTCTCGAAAAACTGTTTTTT
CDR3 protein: CASSEAALLLEKLFF

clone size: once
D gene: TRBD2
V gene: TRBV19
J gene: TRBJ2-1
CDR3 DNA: TGTGCCACCAGTCCCGGGACTAGCGGGGGGGCTTACAATGAGCAGTTCTTC
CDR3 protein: CATSPGTSGGAYNEQFF

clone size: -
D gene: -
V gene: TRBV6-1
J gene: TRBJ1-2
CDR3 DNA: TGTGCCAGCAGGGAAGCTTTTGGCGGTCTAAACTATGGCTACACCTTC
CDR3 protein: CASREAFGGLNYGYTF

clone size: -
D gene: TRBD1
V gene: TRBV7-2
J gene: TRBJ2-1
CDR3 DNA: TGTGCCAGCAGCTTTGGGTTACAGGGGGCGTTCTACAATGAGCAGTTCTTC
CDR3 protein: CASSFGLQGAFYNEQFF

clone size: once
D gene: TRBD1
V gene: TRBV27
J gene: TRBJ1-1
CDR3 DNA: TGTGCCAGCAGTTCAGCAGGGGGCTTGAACACTGAAGCTTTCTTT
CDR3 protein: CASSSAGGLNTEAFF

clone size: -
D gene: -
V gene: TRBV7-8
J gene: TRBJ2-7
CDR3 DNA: TGTGCCAGCAGCTCTCGTCTCTCCTACGAGCAGTACTTC
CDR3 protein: CASSSRLSYEQYF

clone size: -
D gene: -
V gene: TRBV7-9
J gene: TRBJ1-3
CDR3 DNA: TGTGCCAGCAGCTTAGCCAGGTCAGCAGGAAACACCATATATTTT
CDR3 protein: CASSLARSAGNTIYF

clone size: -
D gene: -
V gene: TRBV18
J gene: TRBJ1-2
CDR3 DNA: TGTGCCAGCTCACCACTAGGACGGGCTGTAGCGAATTATGGCTACACCTTC
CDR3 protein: CASSPLGRAVANYGYTF

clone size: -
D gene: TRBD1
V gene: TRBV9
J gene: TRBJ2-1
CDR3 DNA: TGTGCCAGCAGCGTGGCTGACAGGGGTCATGAGCAGTTCTTC
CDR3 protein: CASSVADRGHEQFF

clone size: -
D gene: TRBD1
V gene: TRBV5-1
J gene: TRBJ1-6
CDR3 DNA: TGCGCCAGCAGCTCCTATGGACAGGGCTATAATTCACCCCTCCACTTT
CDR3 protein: CASSSYGQGYNSPLHF

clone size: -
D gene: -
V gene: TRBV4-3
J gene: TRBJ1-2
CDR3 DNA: TGCGCCAGCAGCCAAAAGACAGGAACGTATGGCTACACCTTC
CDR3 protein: CASSQKTGTYGYTF

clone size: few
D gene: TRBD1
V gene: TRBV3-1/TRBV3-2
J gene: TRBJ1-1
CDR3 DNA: TGTGCCAGCAGCCCTACGACCTCCGGGACAGTGAACACTGAAGCTTTCTTT
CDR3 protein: CASSPTTSGTVNTEAFF

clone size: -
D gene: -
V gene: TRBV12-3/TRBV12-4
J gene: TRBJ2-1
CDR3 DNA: TGTGCCAGCAGTTTAGCGTACTACAATGAGCAGTTCTTC
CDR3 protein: CASSLAYYNEQFF

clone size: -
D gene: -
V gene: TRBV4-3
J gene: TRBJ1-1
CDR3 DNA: TGCGCCAGCAGCCAAGATCGCGCAGGCCCGAACACTGAAGCTTTCTTT
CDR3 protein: CASSQDRAGPNTEAFF

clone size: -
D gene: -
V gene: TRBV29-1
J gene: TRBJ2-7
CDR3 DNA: TGCAGCGTTGCCGGGGGGCCGACACTCCTAAACGACGAGCAGTACTTC
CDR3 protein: CSVAGGPTLLNDEQYF

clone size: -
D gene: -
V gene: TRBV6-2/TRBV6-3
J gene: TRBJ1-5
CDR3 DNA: TGTGCCAGCAGTAGGGGGATAAGCAATCAGCCCCAGCATTTT
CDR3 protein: CASSRGISNQPQHF